This T cell receptor (beta chain) comes out of a study of blood T cell repertoires in COVID-19. Participant-given clinical history determined each cohort assignment. The V end lost 1 base, the J end lost 2 bases, and 9 bases lay between the germline ends. Germline values: CDR1 SGHNT, CDR2 YENEEA. CDR3 size: 15 residues. Measured with immunoSEQ multiplex PCR; TCRdb has only the in-frame clones, and not every one. Of around 280,000 clones listed, 85% to 90% are singletons. This clone occurred a few times. This chain uses TRBV11-3 with TRBJ2-1; perhaps TRBD1 as D (5 bases). The TCR was taken from a woman aged 18-29 years with acute COVID-19. The sample was PBMCs or T cells enriched from blood (not recorded which). The CDR3 is CASSLGGETYNEQFF. CDR3 nucleotides: TGTGCCAGCAGCTTAGGGGGCGAGACCTACAATGAGCAGTTCTTC.